This TCR beta chain is from a study of shared clonotypes between healthy human individuals (dated by TCRdb to 2019 to 2021). Looking at the study overall: The cohort included three men and two women between 18 and 49 years of age. Blood TCR repertoires of roughly five healthy adults were deeply sequenced to estimate repertoire size and the extent of clonotype sharing between individuals. Between about 0.94 and 8.9 billion PBMCs per donor were obtained by leukapheresis. For each donor, three plates each were used for CD4 naive and CD4 memory, two plates were used for CD8 naive, and one plate was used for CD8 memory. To increase sequencing depth and limit assay-specific biases, different laboratories used diverse techniques to prepare libraries and sequence TCR repertoires.

Donors were healthy HIV-negative adults with no recently reported acute infections or vaccinations. Only Caucasian adults living in Nashville, Tennessee, USA were represented among the donors. CD4+ T cells were enriched through magnetic negative selection, after which naive cells were positively selected on CD45RA and the remaining negative fraction served as the memory subset. Blood was obtained by leukapheresis, after which PBMCs were separated by Ficoll-Histopaque density gradient centrifugation and cryopreserved in liquid nitrogen vapor phase. Analytical flow cytometry was used to check the purity and quantity of each magnetically sorted T cell population. Each sorted fraction had its genomic DNA isolated and then quantified by UV absorbance on a Nanodrop 2000c. Using the deep immunoSEQ assay, multiplex PCR amplified TCR CDR3 regions from genomic DNA. For each cell subset, the extracted genomic DNA was distributed evenly across all wells of several immunoSEQ 96-well plates, and each plate served as one replicate. For sorted subsets, approximately 210 ng genomic DNA, equal to 25,000 to 35,000 T cell genomes, was loaded into each replicate PCR. Purified libraries were quantified with a Qubit 3.0 fluorometer, sized on a Bioanalyzer 2100, and re-quantified with the KAPA Library Quantification kit. Every immunoSEQ 96-well plate was sequenced on a dedicated single-read 150-cycle Illumina NextSeq 550 flow cell. Concerning the study's data processing: Because only junctional sequences without quality scores were contained in the immunoSEQ output, filtering matching that applied to full-length reads could not be performed. To assign V/J genes and CDR3, sequences were annotated against IMGT germline references using PyIR, a Python wrapper for IgBLAST v1.9. Reads were removed for weak V/J assignments (E-value above 1e-6), missing CDR3, stop codons, out-of-frame junctions, or ambiguous translated residues. V3J clonotypes were defined as sequences sharing an identical inferred V gene, J gene, and CDR3 amino acid sequence. Percentage overlap between repertoires was calculated by dividing the number of shared unique clonotypes by the size of the smaller repertoire. Richness of each repertoire was evaluated using RTK rarefaction, the Chao1 estimator, and Recon v2.1 estimates of unobserved clonotypes. Generation probabilities for all TCRbeta clonotypes obtained by the gDNA method from a few donors were computed using OLGA. In its TCRdb copy, this immuneACCESS table keeps in-frame sequences only and misses some clones. Where compared with another copy, unresolved V genes explain less than half of these, and the others have no known cause. That table supplies the V and J calls and clone size; D and trimming were determined from the DNA. The sample table holds about 2.3 million clones, of which over 85% were seen once. The ten largest clones add up to 0.39% of the sample.

Concerning this clone itself: Its binding antigen is unknown. One base away there is no much larger clone; base qualities are not given. The same CDR3 can be traced to other DNA sequences in this sample.

V loses 1 base of germline sequence and J loses 2 bases, and the interval between the two ends is 7 bases. The CDR3 goes from the cysteine to the phenylalanine over 14 residues. The sequence is cut down to CDR3 DNA, 42 bases in frame from base 1. CDR1 SGHNT and CDR2 YYREEE were looked up in the germline V gene (reference sequence). On the study overall, not on this receptor specifically: Based on pairwise subsampling, the degree of clonotype sharing among donors was expected to be affected by sequencing depth. When a few donors were compared, the shared fraction of clonotypes was about 5% for naive CD4, 3.5% to 4% for naive CD8, 2.3% for memory CD4, and about 0.36% for memory CD8. Sampling was restricted to blood, and TCR repertoires in tissue are likely to differ from TCR repertoires in blood. Naive subsets generally had larger estimated clonotype richness than memory subsets did. Rarefaction of sorted-subset datasets indicated incomplete sequencing despite the large sequencing depth. Compared with non-shared clonotypes, the clonotypes found in all four sorted-subset donors had higher generation probabilities. Because the study included a small number of donors, the genetic and exposure-history diversity represented was limited.

This receptor was obtained from a man in his late teens or twenties in good health. Some clones in this sample may be carry-over from other donors' samples. The sequenced material came from naive CD4+ T cells from PBMCs. The cell subset or site label, as the study defines it: CD45RA+ positively selected. Recombination connected TRBV5-4 to TRBJ1-5; TRBD1 could be the D gene, as 5 bases match. The sequenced DNA is TGTGCCAGCAGCTTGTCGGGGGGCAATCAGCCCCAGCATTTT. Its protein is CASSLSGGNQPQHF. Beyond the CDR3, the reference TRBV5-4 and TRBJ1-5 genes provide the residues; the full variable domain reads: ETGVTQSPTHLIKTRGQQVTLRCSSQSGHNTVSWYQQALGQGPQFIFQYYREEENGRGNFPPRFSGLQFPNYSSELNVNALELDDSALYLCASSLSGGNQPQHFGDGTRLSIL.